Below are 27 T cell receptor beta chains sequenced from a single sample in a study of control samples from healthy donors and cancer patients. The protocol was immunoSEQ multiplex PCR, while the TCRdb copy is restricted to in-frame clones and leaves out a portion. The data hold around 20,000 clones, with roughly 80% observed a single time. What was sequenced was PBMCs. These receptors were taken from an elderly man with head and neck cancer.

The genes are TRBV18 and TRBJ2-5, with D perhaps TRBD1 or TRBD2 (6 bases each). Deletions cut 4 bases from V and 3 bases from J, with 15 bases between. Germline CDR1 reads KGHSH; CDR2 reads LQKENI. The CDR3 contains 15 residues. The DNA for the CDR3 is TGTGCCAGCTCACTATCACAGGGAGGAGAAGAGACCCAGTACTTC. The encoded protein is CASSLSQGGEETQYF.

The chain is built from TRBV4-1 and TRBJ2-5; TRBD2 matches at 9 bases. This CDR3 has 17 amino acids. CDR1 and CDR2 from the germline V gene are MGHRA and YSYEKL. Trimming at V came to 0 bases and at J to 3 bases, leaving 8 bases not matched to a gene. The CDR3 is CASSQDPRGGGEETQYF. The CDR3 DNA sequence: TGCGCCAGCAGCCAAGATCCGCGGGGGGGCGGGGAAGAGACCCAGTACTTC.

The chain has TRBV7-9 and TRBJ2-4; tentatively, D is TRBD1 (6 bases). The CDR3 contains 15 residues. Germline V CDR1 and CDR2: SEHNR, FQNEAQ (reference sequence). V was pared by 5 bases and J by 8 bases, with 19 bases between. The CDR3 coding sequence is TGTGCCAGCAGCACCGGACAGCTCGGCGAGGACATTCAGTACTTC. Translating gives CASSTGQLGEDIQYF.

The chain joins TRBV20-1 to TRBJ1-2, with a possible D match to TRBD1 (5 bases). The length of the CDR3 is 11 residues. From germline, CDR1 is DFQATT and CDR2 SNEGSKA (reference sequence). V was cut by 7 bases and J by 4 bases, with 10 bases left in between. The CDR3, as DNA: TGCAGTGTTATAGGGGTCTATGGCTACACCTTC. Protein sequence: CSVIGVYGYTF.

This clone is deemed medium-sized. The chain has TRBV11-2 and TRBJ2-7; the D is unclear. V was shortened by 2 bases and J by 3 bases, with 14 bases between the two germline ends. There are 15 residues in the CDR3. The germline CDR1 and CDR2 sequences are SGHAT and FQNNGV. The chain's CDR3 is CASSLHQNLHYEQYF. CDR3 nucleotide sequence: TGTGCCAGCAGCTTACACCAGAACCTACACTACGAGCAGTACTTC.

This sequence joins TRBV7-6 and TRBJ1-1, with D perhaps matching TRBD1 (6 bases). Germline CDR1 SGHVS, CDR2 FNYEAQ. The CDR3 loop spans 15 amino acids. Trimming removed 1 base from V and 4 bases from J, with 13 bases in between. CDR3 coding DNA: TGTGCCAGCAGCTTAGAGGGGGATGGGATCACTGAAGCTTTCTTT. It is translated as CASSLEGDGITEAFF.

The chain employs TRBV14 and TRBJ2-3; the D gene is possibly TRBD2 (6 bases). The CDR3 sequence is 13 residues long. V gave up 4 bases and J gave up 6 bases, with 11 bases separating them. Germline loops: CDR1 SGHDN, CDR2 FVKESK. The CDR3: CASSLRLVDTQYF. The DNA for the CDR3 is TGTGCCAGCAGCCTTCGACTAGTGGATACGCAGTATTTT. Full variable domain (outside the CDR3, taken from reference TRBV14 and TRBJ2-3): EAGVTQFPSHSVIEKGQTVTLRCDPISGHDNLYWYRRVMGKEIKFLLHFVKESKQDESGMPNNRFLAERTGGTYSTLKVQPAELEDSGVYFCASSLRLVDTQYFGPGTRLTVL.

The V call is TRBV2, the J call TRBJ2-7; TRBD2 agrees at 8 bases. V was pared by 7 bases and J by 3 bases, with 8 bases of the junction left unmatched. Per the germline V gene, CDR1 is SNHLY and CDR2 is FYNNEI. The CDR3 length is 14 residues. The CDR3: CASTLGLGLYEQYF. The CDR3 region has the DNA TGTGCCAGCACCCTGGGACTAGGGCTCTACGAGCAGTACTTC.

The chain couples TRBV7-3 to TRBJ2-3, with 9 bases identical to TRBD2. Germline values: CDR1 SGHTA, CDR2 FQGTGA. CDR3 length: 16 residues. Trimming removed 4 bases from V and 0 bases from J; junction bases left unmatched: 5. The CDR3 DNA is TGTGCCAGCAGCTGGAGTAGCGGGGGAAGCACAGATACGCAGTATTTT. It codes for CASSWSSGGSTDTQYF.

V gene TRBV7-2 combines with J gene TRBJ1-6; no definite D call. Trimming removed 1 base from V and 7 bases from J, with 5 bases in between. This CDR3 contains 13 residues. In germline, CDR1 is SGHTA, CDR2 FQGNSA. CDR3 bases: TGTGCCAGCAGCTTAGTTACAAATTCACCCCTCCACTTT. Translated: CASSLVTNSPLHF.

The V and J genes are TRBV19 and TRBJ2-7; 8 bases are a match to TRBD1. This CDR3 region has 15 residues. Germline lookup yields CDR1 LNHDA and CDR2 SQIVND (reference sequence). The ends lost 3 bases at V and 0 bases at J; junction bases unmatched: 4. CDR3: CASSISGGPSYEQYF. The CDR3 DNA sequence: TGTGCCAGTAGTATTTCAGGGGGCCCCTCCTACGAGCAGTACTTC. Combining the CDR3 with reference TRBV19 and TRBJ2-7 gives the whole variable domain DGGITQSPKYLFRKEGQNVTLSCEQNLNHDAMYWYRQDPGQGLRLIYYSQIVNDFQKGDIAEGYSVSREKKESFPLTVTSAQKNPTAFYLCASSISGGPSYEQYFGPGTRLTVT.

The table lists this clone with a count of one. V gene TRBV20-1 combines with J gene TRBJ1-5, with a weak D call TRBD1 (5 bases). Germline V lookup: CDR1 DFQATT, CDR2 SNEGSKA (reference sequence). V lost 3 bases to trimming and J lost 1 base, with 10 bases between them. The CDR3 totals 14 residues. The CDR3 spells CSASQGVSNQPQHF. The CDR3, as DNA: TGCAGTGCTAGTCAGGGTGTGAGCAATCAGCCCCAGCATTTT.

This rearrangement joins TRBV21-1 to TRBJ1-4. TRBV21-1 is noted as a pseudogene. There are 14 residues in the CDR3. The CDR3 reads CASSKGRLREKLFF. CDR3 nucleotides: TGTGCCAGCAGCAAAGGACGGTTGCGTGAAAAACTGTTTTTT.

The chain is built from TRBV20-1 and TRBJ1-4; D gene uncertain. The CDR3 contains 13 residues. Trimming took 3 bases from V and 6 from J, leaving 11 bases between them. Germline CDR1 is DFQATT and CDR2 is SNEGSKA (reference sequence). For the CDR3, the DNA is TGCAGTGCTAGTATTTTGTGGGATGAAAAACTGTTTTTT. Translated, it gives CSASILWDEKLFF.

A few counts support this clone. The chain joins TRBV24-1 to TRBJ2-3, with 8 bases identical to TRBD2. The CDR3 length is 18 residues. The V and J ends lost 1 base and 0 bases, in that order; junction bases with no gene match: 8. The germline gives CDR1 KGHDR, CDR2 SFDVKD. The CDR3 reads CATSDLSGGGSSTDTQYF. Here the CDR3 DNA reads TGTGCCACCAGTGATTTATCGGGGGGGGGCAGCAGCACAGATACGCAGTATTTT.

The chain is built from TRBV7-3 and TRBJ2-2; D possibly corresponds to TRBD2 (5 bases). Trimming left V 5 bases short and J 6 bases short, with 13 bases between. Germline loops: CDR1 SGHTA, CDR2 FQGTGA. The CDR3 extends over 14 amino acids. The CDR3, as DNA: TGTGCCAGCAGCCGGCCGGGAACGGCCGGGGAGCTGTTTTTT. This encodes CASSRPGTAGELFF.

V usage is TRBV6-5 and J usage is TRBJ1-1; perhaps TRBD1 as D (5 bases). This CDR3 is built from 14 residues. Trimming pared 2 bases from V and 0 bases from J, leaving 7 bases between. The germline V gene encodes CDR1 MNHEY and CDR2 SVGAGI. This CDR3 reads CASSYRGLNTEAFF. CDR3 coding DNA: TGTGCCAGCAGTTACAGGGGATTGAACACTGAAGCTTTCTTT.

This sequence joins TRBV27 and TRBJ2-1; the match to TRBD2 covers 10 bases. Germline CDR1 and CDR2: MNHEY and SMNVEV (reference sequence). Unmatched junction bases numbered 9, after V lost 4 bases and J lost 3 bases. CDR3 length equals 17 residues. The CDR3 protein is CASSSRTSGTYYNEQFF. The CDR3 DNA sequence: TGTGCCAGCAGTTCCCGGACTAGCGGTACCTACTACAATGAGCAGTTCTTC.

The genes are TRBV7-9 and TRBJ2-3; perhaps TRBD1 as D (6 bases). This CDR3 comprises 16 residues. The germline V gene encodes CDR1 SEHNR and CDR2 FQNEAQ (reference sequence). V lost 4 bases to trimming and J lost 6 bases, with 20 bases between them. The CDR3 protein is CASSSTGQTLEDTQYF. CDR3 nucleotide sequence: TGTGCCAGCAGCTCCACGGGACAAACGTTGGAGGATACGCAGTATTTT.

This clone was picked up one time. This chain uses TRBV7-8 with TRBJ2-7, with D possibly being TRBD2 (7 bases). V lost 5 bases and J lost 0, with 17 bases in between. CDR3 length equals 16 residues. CDR1 is SGHVS and CDR2 is FQNEAQ in the germline V gene. CDR3 protein: CASSPTGGGNSYEQYF. The CDR3 region has the DNA TGTGCCAGCAGCCCTACGGGGGGCGGAAACTCCTACGAGCAGTACTTC.

This clone has only one observation. The rearrangement uses TRBV2 and TRBJ1-2, with 8 bases aligning to TRBD1. The CDR3 sequence is 14 residues long. The trim removed 3 bases at V and 7 bases at J, leaving 7 bases unmatched. Looked up from germline, CDR1 is SNHLY and CDR2 is FYNNEI. The CDR3 loop is CASSEASGGPGYTF. The CDR3 DNA is TGTGCCAGCAGTGAGGCGTCAGGGGGCCCTGGCTACACCTTC.

This clone was observed a few times. V usage is TRBV27 and J usage is TRBJ2-1; 10 positions agree with TRBD2. V was clipped by 5 bases and J by 2 bases; unmatched bases: 6. This CDR3 spans 16 amino acids. CDR1 MNHEY and CDR2 SMNVEV come from the germline V gene (reference sequence). This chain's CDR3 is CASSPTSGSPYNEQFF. The DNA for the CDR3 is TGTGCCAGCAGTCCGACTAGCGGGTCCCCCTACAATGAGCAGTTCTTC.

The rearrangement joins TRBV19 to TRBJ2-3; 7 bases fit TRBD1. The CDR3 has 17 amino acids. Losses at the gene ends were 5 bases for V and 0 bases for J; bases not matched to a gene: 11. Per germline, CDR1 LNHDA and CDR2 SQIVND (reference sequence). CDR3 region: CASSPDRFGVSTDTQYF. The CDR3 DNA reads as TGTGCCAGTAGTCCGGACAGGTTTGGGGTTAGCACAGATACGCAGTATTTT.

In regard to this clone: Different DNA sequences within this sample yield the same CDR3. The V and J genes are TRBV24-1 and TRBJ1-5; D gene ambiguous. This CDR3 comprises 14 residues. Germline CDR1 reads KGHDR; CDR2 reads SFDVKD. V gave up 7 bases and J gave up 7 bases, with 16 bases separating them. CDR3 bases: TGTGCCACCAGCGGTCCTGGGGAGGGACAGCCCCAGCATTTT. Translating gives CATSGPGEGQPQHF.

V is TRBV5-1 and J is TRBJ2-5, with unresolved D. The length of the CDR3 is 14 residues. V was clipped by 4 bases and J by 0 bases, with 10 bases between them. Looked up from germline, CDR1 is SGHRS and CDR2 is YFSETQ. The CDR3 DNA reads TGCGCCAGCAGCCCAGAAACCTACCAAGAGACCCAGTACTTC. As protein: CASSPETYQETQYF.

V gene TRBV24-1 combines with J gene TRBJ2-3; 11 bases match TRBD2. The V and J ends lost 3 bases and 2 bases, in that order; junction bases with no gene match: 6. The CDR3 sequence is 17 residues long. Germline CDR1 and CDR2: KGHDR and SFDVKD. The CDR3 spells CATSDPTSGSPTDTQYF. The CDR3 nucleotides read TGTGCCACCAGTGATCCTACTAGCGGGAGTCCCACAGATACGCAGTATTTT.

V usage is TRBV27 and J usage is TRBJ2-1, with D unresolved. The germline V gene has CDR1 MNHEY and CDR2 SMNVEV (reference sequence). The CDR3 extends over 16 amino acids. Deletions cut 4 bases from V and 6 bases from J, with 19 bases between. The CDR3 region has the DNA TGTGCCAGCAGTTCTTTCCTCTGGGGAAAAGCCAATGAGCAGTTCTTC. Amino acid sequence: CASSSFLWGKANEQFF.